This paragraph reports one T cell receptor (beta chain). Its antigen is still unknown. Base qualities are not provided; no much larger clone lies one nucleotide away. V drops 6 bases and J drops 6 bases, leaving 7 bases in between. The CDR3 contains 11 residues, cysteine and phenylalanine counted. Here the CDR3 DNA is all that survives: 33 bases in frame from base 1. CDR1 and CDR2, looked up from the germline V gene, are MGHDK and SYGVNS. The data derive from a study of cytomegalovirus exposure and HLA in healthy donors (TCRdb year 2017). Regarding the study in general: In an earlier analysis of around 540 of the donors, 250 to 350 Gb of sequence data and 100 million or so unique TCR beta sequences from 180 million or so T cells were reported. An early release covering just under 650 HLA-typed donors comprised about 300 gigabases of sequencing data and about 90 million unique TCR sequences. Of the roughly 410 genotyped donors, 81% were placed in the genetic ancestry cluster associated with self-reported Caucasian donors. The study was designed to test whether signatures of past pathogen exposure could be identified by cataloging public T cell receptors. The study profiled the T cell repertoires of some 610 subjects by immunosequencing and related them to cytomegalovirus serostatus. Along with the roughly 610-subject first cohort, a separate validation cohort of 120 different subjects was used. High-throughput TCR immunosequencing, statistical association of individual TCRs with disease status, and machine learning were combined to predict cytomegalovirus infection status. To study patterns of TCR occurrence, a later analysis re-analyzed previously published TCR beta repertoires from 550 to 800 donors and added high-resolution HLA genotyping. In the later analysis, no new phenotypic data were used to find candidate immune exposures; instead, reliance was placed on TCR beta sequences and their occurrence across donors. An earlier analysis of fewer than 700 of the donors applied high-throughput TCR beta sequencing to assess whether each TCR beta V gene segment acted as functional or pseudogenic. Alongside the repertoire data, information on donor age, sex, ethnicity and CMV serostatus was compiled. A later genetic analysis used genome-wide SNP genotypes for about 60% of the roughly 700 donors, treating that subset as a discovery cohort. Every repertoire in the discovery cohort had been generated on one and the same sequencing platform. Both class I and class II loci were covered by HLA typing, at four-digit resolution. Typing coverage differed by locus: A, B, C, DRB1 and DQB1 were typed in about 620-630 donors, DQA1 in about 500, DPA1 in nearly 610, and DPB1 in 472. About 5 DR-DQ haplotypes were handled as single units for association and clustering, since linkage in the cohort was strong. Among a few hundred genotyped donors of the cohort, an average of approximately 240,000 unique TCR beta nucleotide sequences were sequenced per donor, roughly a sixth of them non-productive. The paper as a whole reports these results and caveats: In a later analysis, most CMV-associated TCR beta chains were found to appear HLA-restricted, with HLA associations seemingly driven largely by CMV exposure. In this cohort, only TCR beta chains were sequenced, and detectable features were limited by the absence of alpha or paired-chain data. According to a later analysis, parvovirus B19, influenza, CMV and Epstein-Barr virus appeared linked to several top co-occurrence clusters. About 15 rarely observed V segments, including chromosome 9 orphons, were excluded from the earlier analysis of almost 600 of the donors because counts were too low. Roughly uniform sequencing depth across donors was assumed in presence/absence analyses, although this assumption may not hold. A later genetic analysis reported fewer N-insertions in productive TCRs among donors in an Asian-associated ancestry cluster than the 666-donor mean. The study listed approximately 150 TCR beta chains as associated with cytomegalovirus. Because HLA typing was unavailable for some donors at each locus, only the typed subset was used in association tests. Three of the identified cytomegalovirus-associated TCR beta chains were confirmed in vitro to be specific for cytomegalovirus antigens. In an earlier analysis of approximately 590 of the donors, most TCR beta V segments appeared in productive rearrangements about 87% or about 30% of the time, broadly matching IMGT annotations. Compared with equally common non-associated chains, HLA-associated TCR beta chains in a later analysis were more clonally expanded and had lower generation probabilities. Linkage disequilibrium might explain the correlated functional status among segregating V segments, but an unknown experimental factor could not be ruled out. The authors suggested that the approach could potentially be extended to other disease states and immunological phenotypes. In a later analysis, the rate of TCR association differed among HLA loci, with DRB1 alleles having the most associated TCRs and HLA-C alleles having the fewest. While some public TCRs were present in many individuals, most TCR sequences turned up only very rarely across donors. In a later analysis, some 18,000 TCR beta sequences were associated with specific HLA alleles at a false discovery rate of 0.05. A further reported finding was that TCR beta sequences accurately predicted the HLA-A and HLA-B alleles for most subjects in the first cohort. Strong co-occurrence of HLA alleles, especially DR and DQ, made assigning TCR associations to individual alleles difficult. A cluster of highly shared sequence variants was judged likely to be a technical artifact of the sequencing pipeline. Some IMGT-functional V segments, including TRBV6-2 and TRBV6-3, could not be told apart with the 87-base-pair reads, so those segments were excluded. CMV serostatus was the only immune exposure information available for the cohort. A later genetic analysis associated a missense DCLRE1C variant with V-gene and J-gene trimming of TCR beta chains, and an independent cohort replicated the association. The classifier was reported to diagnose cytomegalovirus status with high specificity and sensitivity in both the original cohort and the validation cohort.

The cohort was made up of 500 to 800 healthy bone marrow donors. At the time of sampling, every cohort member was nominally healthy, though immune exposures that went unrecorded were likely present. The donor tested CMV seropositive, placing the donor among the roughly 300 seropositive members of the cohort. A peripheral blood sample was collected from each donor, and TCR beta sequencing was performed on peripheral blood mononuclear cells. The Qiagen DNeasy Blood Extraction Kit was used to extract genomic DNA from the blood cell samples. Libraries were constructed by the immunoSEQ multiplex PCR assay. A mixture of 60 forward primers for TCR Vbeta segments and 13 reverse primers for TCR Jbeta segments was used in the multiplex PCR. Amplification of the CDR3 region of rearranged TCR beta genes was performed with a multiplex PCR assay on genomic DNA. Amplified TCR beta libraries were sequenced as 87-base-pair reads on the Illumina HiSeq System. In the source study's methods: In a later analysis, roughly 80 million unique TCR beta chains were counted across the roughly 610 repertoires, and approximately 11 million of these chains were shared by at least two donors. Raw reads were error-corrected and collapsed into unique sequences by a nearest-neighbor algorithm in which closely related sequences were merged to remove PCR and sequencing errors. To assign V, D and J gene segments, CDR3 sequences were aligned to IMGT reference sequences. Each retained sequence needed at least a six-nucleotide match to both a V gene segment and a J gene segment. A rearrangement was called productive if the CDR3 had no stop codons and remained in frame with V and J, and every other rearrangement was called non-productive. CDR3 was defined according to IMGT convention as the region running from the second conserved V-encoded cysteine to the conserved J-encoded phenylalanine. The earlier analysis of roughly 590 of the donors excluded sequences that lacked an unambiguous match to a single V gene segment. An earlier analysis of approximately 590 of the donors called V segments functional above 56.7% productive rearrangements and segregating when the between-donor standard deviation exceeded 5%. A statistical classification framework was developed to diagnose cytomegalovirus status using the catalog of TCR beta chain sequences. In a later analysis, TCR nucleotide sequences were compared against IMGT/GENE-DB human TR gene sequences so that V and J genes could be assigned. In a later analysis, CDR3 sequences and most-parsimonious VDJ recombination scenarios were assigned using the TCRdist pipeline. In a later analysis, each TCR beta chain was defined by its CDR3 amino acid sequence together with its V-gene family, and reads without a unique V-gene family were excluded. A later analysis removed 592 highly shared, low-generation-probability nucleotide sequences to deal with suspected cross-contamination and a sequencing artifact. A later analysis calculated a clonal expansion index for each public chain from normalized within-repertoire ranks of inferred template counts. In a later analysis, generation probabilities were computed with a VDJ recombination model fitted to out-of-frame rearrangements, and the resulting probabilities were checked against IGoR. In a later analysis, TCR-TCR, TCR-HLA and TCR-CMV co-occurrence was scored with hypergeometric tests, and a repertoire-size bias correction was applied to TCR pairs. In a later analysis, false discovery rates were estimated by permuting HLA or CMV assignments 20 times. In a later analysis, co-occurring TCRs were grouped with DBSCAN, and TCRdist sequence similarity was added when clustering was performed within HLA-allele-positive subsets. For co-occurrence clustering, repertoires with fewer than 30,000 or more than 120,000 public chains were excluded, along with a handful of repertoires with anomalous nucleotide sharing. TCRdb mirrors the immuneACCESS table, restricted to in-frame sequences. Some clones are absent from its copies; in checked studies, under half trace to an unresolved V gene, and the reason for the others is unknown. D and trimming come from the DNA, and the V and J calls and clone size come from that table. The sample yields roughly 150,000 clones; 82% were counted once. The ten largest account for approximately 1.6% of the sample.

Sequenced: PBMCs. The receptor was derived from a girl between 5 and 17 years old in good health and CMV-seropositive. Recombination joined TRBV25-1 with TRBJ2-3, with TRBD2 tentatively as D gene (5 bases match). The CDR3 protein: CASSERDTQYF. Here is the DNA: TGTGCCAGCAGCGAGCGGGATACGCAGTATTTT.